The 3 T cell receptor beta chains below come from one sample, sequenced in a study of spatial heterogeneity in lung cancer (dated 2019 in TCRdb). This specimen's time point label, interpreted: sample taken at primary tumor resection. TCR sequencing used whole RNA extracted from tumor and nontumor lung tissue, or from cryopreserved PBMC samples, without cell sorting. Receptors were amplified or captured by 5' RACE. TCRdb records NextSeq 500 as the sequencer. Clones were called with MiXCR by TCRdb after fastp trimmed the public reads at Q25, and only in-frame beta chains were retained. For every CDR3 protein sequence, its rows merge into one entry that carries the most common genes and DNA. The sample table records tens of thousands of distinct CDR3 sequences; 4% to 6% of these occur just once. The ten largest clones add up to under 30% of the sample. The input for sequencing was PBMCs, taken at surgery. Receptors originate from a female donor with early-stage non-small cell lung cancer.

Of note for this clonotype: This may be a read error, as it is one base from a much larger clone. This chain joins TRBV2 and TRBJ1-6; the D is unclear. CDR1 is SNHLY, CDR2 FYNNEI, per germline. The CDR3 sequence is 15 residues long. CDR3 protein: CASSDVGSFNSPFHF. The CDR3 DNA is TGTGCCAGCAGTGATGTGGGCAGCTTTAATTCACCCTTCCACTTT.

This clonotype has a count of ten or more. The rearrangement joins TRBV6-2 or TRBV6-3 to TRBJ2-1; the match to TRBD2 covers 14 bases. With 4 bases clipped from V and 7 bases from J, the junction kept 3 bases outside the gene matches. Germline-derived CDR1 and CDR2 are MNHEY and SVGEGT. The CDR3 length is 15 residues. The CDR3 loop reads CASSWGLAGENEQFF. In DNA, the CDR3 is TGTGCCAGCAGTTGGGGACTAGCGGGAGAAAATGAGCAGTTCTTC.

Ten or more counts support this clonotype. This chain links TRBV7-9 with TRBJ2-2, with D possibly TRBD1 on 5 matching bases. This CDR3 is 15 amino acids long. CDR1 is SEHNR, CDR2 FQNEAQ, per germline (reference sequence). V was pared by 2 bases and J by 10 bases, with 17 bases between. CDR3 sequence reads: CASSLRQTRGEELFF. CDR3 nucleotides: TGTGCCAGCAGCTTAAGACAGACTCGCGGAGAGGAGCTGTTTTTT.